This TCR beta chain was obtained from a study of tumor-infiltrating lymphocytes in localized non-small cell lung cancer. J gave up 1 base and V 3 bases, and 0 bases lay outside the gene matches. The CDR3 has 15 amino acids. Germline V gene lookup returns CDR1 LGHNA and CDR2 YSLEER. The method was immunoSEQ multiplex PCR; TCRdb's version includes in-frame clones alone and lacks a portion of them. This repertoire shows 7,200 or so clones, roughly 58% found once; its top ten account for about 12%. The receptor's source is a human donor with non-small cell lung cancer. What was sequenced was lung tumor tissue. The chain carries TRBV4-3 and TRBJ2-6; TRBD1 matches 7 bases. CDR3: CASSQGQSGANVLTF. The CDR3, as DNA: TGCGCCAGCAGCCAGGGACAGTCTGGGGCCAACGTCCTGACTTTC.